What follows are 21 T cell receptor beta chains derived from one specimen sequenced in a study of T cells in Graves' hyperthyroidism and ophthalmopathy. TCR beta CDR3 regions were amplified from RNA. First-round RT-PCR with HTBI primers amplified the TCR CDR3 region. Each CDR3 protein is one row after TCRdb ran MiXCR on the multiplex PCR reads. The data show about 590,000 distinct CDR3 sequences, less than 20% seen once. Sequenced sample: blood. The receptors here all came from a woman aged 25 to 45 with Graves' hyperthyroidism.

Concerning this clonotype itself: A single base separates this from a much larger clone, so it may be a read error. The rearrangement uses TRBV27 and TRBJ2-7, with 9 bases that match TRBD2. Germline CDR1 MNHEY, CDR2 SMNVEV (reference sequence). The J segment lost 2 bases and the V segment lost 2 bases, leaving 16 bases of the junction unmatched. This CDR3 has 19 amino acids. The CDR3 loop is CASSLAGTSRFLLPYEQYF. The DNA for the CDR3 is TGTGCCAGCAGTTTAGCCGGGACTAGCCGATTTCTTCTCCCCTACGAGCAGTACTTC.

The rearrangement uses TRBV4-2 and TRBJ1-2; D is uncertain. The CDR3 is 16 amino acids. The germline V and J ends were trimmed by 4 bases and 1 base, with 16 bases remaining between them. Per the germline V gene, CDR1 is LGHNA and CDR2 is YNFKEQ. CDR3 sequence: CASSLLDGDLNYGYTF. CDR3 DNA sequence: TGTGCCAGCAGCCTTTTAGATGGGGATCTTAACTATGGCTACACCTTC.

This clonotype was detected many times. CDR3 loop: CSARDRGRQGPYTEAFF. DNA for the CDR3: TGCAGTGCTAGAGATCGGGGAAGACAGGGCCCCTACACTGAAGCTTTCTTT. The V call is TRBV20-1, the J call TRBJ1-1; 7 bases line up with TRBD1. The CDR3 covers 17 residues. Per germline, CDR1 DFQATT and CDR2 SNEGSKA (reference sequence). Germline trimming cut 0 bases from V and 3 bases from J; bases unmatched to any gene: 13.

This clonotype was seen more than once but under ten times. Relative to the germline gene, one junction end is altered; a read error may explain this. V usage is TRBV20-1 and J usage is TRBJ2-5; D possibly corresponds to TRBD2 (6 bases). CDR3 length: 12 amino acids. CDR1 and CDR2 (germline): DFQATT, SNEGSKA (reference sequence). DNA of the CDR3: TGCAGTGCTAGAGACAGTAGCGGTACCACAGACTTC. Its protein product is CSARDSSGTTDF.

This clonotype came up once. One end of the junction varies from germline; a read error may be responsible. The chain links TRBV11-2 to TRBJ2-3, with D unresolved. Germline-derived CDR1 and CDR2 are SGHAT and FQNNGV. The CDR3 is made up of 9 amino acids. The DNA of the CDR3 is TGTGCCAGCAGCGCTGGGATAGATTTT. This gives the protein CASSAGIDF.

This clonotype was seen at least ten times. The chain links TRBV30 to TRBJ2-7, with TRBD1 as a possible D gene (6 bases). Trimming shortened V by 4 bases and J by 0 bases, and 13 bases separated the two germline ends. CDR3 size: 14 residues. Germline loops: CDR1 GTSNPN, CDR2 SVGIG (reference sequence). The CDR3 sequence is CAWNLVGGSYEQYF. DNA for the CDR3: TGTGCCTGGAACCTAGTAGGGGGCTCCTACGAGCAGTACTTC.

This chain joins TRBV27 and TRBJ2-2; 7 positions agree with TRBD1. The CDR3 consists of 15 residues. J gave up 1 base and V 6 bases, and 5 bases lay outside the gene matches. CDR1 MNHEY and CDR2 SMNVEV come from the germline V gene (reference sequence). The CDR3 region has the DNA TGTGCCAGCAGACTATACAGGGGGAACACCGGGGAGCTGTTTTTT. Translated: CASRLYRGNTGELFF.

The rearrangement joins TRBV10-3 to TRBJ2-7, with a possible D match to TRBD1 (6 bases). Per the germline V gene, CDR1 is ENHRY and CDR2 is SYGVKD. V shed 6 bases and J shed 4 bases, with 16 bases lying between them. The CDR3 totals 14 residues. The CDR3 nucleotides read TGTGCCATCAGCAAGTTAGGACAGACTTACGAGCAGTACTTC. Translated: CAISKLGQTYEQYF.

The sample holds many counts of this clonotype. The gene calls are TRBV2 and TRBJ2-2, with 8 bases identical to TRBD2. Per the germline V gene, CDR1 is SNHLY and CDR2 is FYNNEI. The CDR3 consists of 17 residues. V was pared by 5 bases and J by 3 bases, with 11 bases of the junction left unmatched. The CDR3 coding sequence is TGTGCCAGCAGTTGGACTACTAGCGGAACTGACACCGGGGAGCTGTTTTTT. It specifies CASSWTTSGTDTGELFF.

This clonotype was picked up a small number of times. This chain joins TRBV5-5 and TRBJ2-5, with 7 bases aligning to TRBD2. Germline-derived CDR1 and CDR2 are SGHKS and YYEKEE (reference sequence). After removal of 6 bases from V and 2 bases from J, the junction contained 10 bases not matched to a gene. The CDR3 is made up of 15 amino acids. CDR3: CASMPSWGGQETQYF. CDR3 bases: TGTGCCAGCATGCCCTCGTGGGGGGGGCAAGAGACCCAGTACTTC.

This clonotype was recorded many times. This chain joins TRBV28 and TRBJ1-3; possibly TRBD1 for D (6 bases). The V gene's germline CDR1 is MDHEN and CDR2 SYDVKM. With 2 bases removed from V and 2 bases from J, the gap between germline ends came to 10 bases. This CDR3 is built from 15 residues. This CDR3 reads CASSLQQGTGNTIYF. The CDR3 DNA reads TGTGCCAGCAGTTTACAACAGGGAACTGGAAACACCATATATTTT.

V is TRBV2 and J is TRBJ1-1; 10 positions match TRBD1. This CDR3 has 19 residues. CDR1 SNHLY and CDR2 FYNNEI come from the germline V gene. The trim removed 11 bases at V and 4 bases at J, leaving 25 bases unmatched. CDR3 sequence (DNA): TGTGCCTCCCTGCGGGGGAATGGCGCCGGGACAGGGGTTGGCACTGAAGCTTTCTTT. Protein sequence: CASLRGNGAGTGVGTEAFF. The full variable domain, with the rest looked up from reference TRBV2 and TRBJ1-1, is EPEVTQTPSHQVTQMGQEVILRCVPISNHLYFYWYRQILGQKVEFLVSFYNNEISEKSEIFDDQFSVERPDGSNFTLKIRSTKLEDSAMYFCASLRGNGAGTGVGTEAFFGQGTRLTVV.

The table lists this clonotype with many counts. The chain carries TRBV18 and TRBJ2-3; the D gene is possibly TRBD1 (6 bases). Trimming pared 3 bases from V and 3 bases from J, leaving 10 bases between. This CDR3 spans 14 amino acids. Per the germline V gene, CDR1 is KGHSH and CDR2 is LQKENI. The CDR3 region has the DNA TGTGCCAGCTCACCGACAGGAAGAACAGATACGCAGTATTTT. Protein: CASSPTGRTDTQYF.

The J gene is TRBJ2-5, the V gene TRBV20-1; D might be TRBD2 (7 bases). The germline V gene encodes CDR1 DFQATT and CDR2 SNEGSKA (reference sequence). Trimming removed 1 base from V and 5 bases from J, with 11 bases in between. The CDR3 runs to 13 residues. CDR3 DNA: TGCAGTGCTAGAGTGGGGGGGCCGGAGACCCAGTACTTC. As protein: CSARVGGPETQYF.

This clonotype was observed at least ten times. The V and J genes are TRBV2 and TRBJ2-3; D ambiguous. V was trimmed by 1 base and J by 6 bases, leaving 14 bases between them. Germline lookup yields CDR1 SNHLY and CDR2 FYNNEI. The CDR3 spans 15 residues. CDR3 DNA: TGTGCCAGCAGTGAAGAGCGCGCCGCATCCGATACGCAGTATTTT. Amino acids: CASSEERAASDTQYF.

At least ten counts were recorded for this clonotype. The chain links TRBV7-3 to TRBJ1-1, with TRBD1 as a possible D gene (6 bases). V was shortened by 5 bases and J by 3 bases, with 10 bases between the two germline ends. Germline values: CDR1 SGHTA, CDR2 FQGTGA. The CDR3 sequence is 13 residues long. CDR3 nucleotides: TGTGCCAGCAGCAAGGGGGGGGACACTGAAGCTTTCTTT. Translated: CASSKGGDTEAFF.

This clonotype has ten or more counts. The V gene is TRBV24-1, the J gene TRBJ1-1, with D perhaps TRBD1 (6 bases). This CDR3 comprises 16 residues. V dropped 8 bases and J dropped 1 base, with 19 bases sitting between them. Germline CDR1 and CDR2: KGHDR and SFDVKD. CDR3 loop: CATNRQARIKNTEAFF. The CDR3 DNA reads as TGTGCCACCAATCGACAGGCCCGAATAAAGAACACTGAAGCTTTCTTT.

This clonotype was seen more than once but under ten times. The CDR3 bases are TGCAGTGCTAGAGATCGGGACGGGGAAGATAGCAATCAGCCCCAGCATTTT. It codes for CSARDRDGEDSNQPQHF. This rearrangement joins TRBV20-1 to TRBJ1-5; tentatively, D is TRBD1 (5 bases). CDR1 is DFQATT and CDR2 is SNEGSKA in the germline V gene (reference sequence). This CDR3 has 17 amino acids. Trimming pared 0 bases from V and 0 bases from J, leaving 15 bases between.

This clonotype showed up many times. The rearrangement joins TRBV12-5 to TRBJ2-1, with D possibly being TRBD1 or TRBD2 (5 bases each). Germline loops: CDR1 LGHNT, CDR2 FRNRAP. CDR3 length: 17 residues. The V end lost 2 bases, the J end lost 4 bases, and 18 bases lay between the germline ends. In DNA form, the CDR3 reads TGTGCTAGTGGTTTGACTACCCCCGGGACCCTATACAATGAGCAGTTCTTC. This translates into CASGLTTPGTLYNEQFF.

This clonotype was seen ten or more times. The chain couples TRBV3-1 to TRBJ1-2; D is unclear. The V and J ends lost 4 bases and 2 bases respectively, with 11 bases between them. Looked up from germline, CDR1 is LGHDT and CDR2 is YNNKEL (reference sequence). The CDR3 is 14 residues long. CDR3 coding DNA: TGTGCCAGCAGCCCGATGGGCAGGAACTATGGCTACACCTTC. Residues: CASSPMGRNYGYTF.

This clonotype was picked up many times. The rearrangement uses TRBV6-1 and TRBJ2-1; 9 bases agree with TRBD2. The ends lost 5 bases at V and 7 bases at J; junction bases unmatched: 3. The CDR3 extends over 13 amino acids. Germline CDR1 MNHNS, CDR2 SASEGT. CDR3 nucleotide sequence: TGTGCCAGCAGTCGTAGCGGGAGTAATGAGCAGTTCTTC. Protein sequence: CASSRSGSNEQFF.